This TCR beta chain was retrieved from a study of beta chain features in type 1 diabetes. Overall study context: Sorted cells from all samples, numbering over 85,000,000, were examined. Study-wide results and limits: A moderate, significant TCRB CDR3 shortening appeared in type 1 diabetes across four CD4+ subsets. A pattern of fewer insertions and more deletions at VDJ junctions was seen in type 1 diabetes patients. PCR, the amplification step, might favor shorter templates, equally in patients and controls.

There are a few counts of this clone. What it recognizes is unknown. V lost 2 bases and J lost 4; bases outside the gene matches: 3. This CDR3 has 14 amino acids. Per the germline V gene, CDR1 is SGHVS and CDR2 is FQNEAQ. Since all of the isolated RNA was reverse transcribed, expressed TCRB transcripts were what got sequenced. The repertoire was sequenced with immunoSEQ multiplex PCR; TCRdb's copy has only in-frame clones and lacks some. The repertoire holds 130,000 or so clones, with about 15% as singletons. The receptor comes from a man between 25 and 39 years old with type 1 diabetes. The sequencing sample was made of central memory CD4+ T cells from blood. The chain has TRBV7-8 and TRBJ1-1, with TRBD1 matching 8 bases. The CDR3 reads CASSLQGAVTEAFF. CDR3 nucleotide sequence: TGTGCCAGCAGCTTACAGGGGGCGGTCACTGAAGCTTTCTTT.